The rows below give T cell receptor beta chains drawn from one sample of a study of blood T cell repertoires in COVID-19. Using immunoSEQ multiplex PCR, the repertoire was profiled, and TCRdb retains in-frame clones only, with some absent. The data contain about 120,000 clones, 82% of them singletons. The sample comprised peripheral blood. The receptors stem from an older man with acute or convalescent COVID-19. Each CDR3 is given with its conserved first and last residue. Each record gives: CDR3 protein, J gene, V gene, clone size. For some rows the clone size is stated as once, few or many, or as a class when expanded; others skip it.

CDR3aa: CASSWTGTDTQYF
j_gene: TRBJ2-3
v_gene: TRBV2
abundance: -

CDR3aa: CASSSLHRNTEAFF
j_gene: TRBJ1-1
v_gene: TRBV19
abundance: few

CDR3aa: CASTLGTATNEKLFF
j_gene: TRBJ1-4
v_gene: TRBV6-5
abundance: -

CDR3aa: CASGQGNEQFF
j_gene: TRBJ2-1
v_gene: TRBV12-5
abundance: -

CDR3aa: CASGRTGGTGELFF
j_gene: TRBJ2-2
v_gene: TRBV2
abundance: -

CDR3aa: CASSSTTGEREQFF
j_gene: TRBJ2-1
v_gene: TRBV7-9
abundance: -

CDR3aa: CASIGDYSNQPQHF
j_gene: TRBJ1-5
v_gene: TRBV6-5
abundance: -

CDR3aa: CASSPRTGGVNEQFF
j_gene: TRBJ2-1
v_gene: TRBV7-3
abundance: -

CDR3aa: CASRATSYEQYF
j_gene: TRBJ2-7
v_gene: TRBV28
abundance: -

CDR3aa: CASNGNQETQYF
j_gene: TRBJ2-5
v_gene: TRBV2
abundance: few

CDR3aa: CASSQQGLGNTIYF
j_gene: TRBJ1-3
v_gene: TRBV18
abundance: once

CDR3aa: CASGARSTDTQYF
j_gene: TRBJ2-3
v_gene: TRBV5-1
abundance: -

CDR3aa: CASSQGGGQPQHF
j_gene: TRBJ1-5
v_gene: TRBV3-1/TRBV3-2
abundance: once

CDR3aa: CASSLAGGRKNTEAFF
j_gene: TRBJ1-1
v_gene: TRBV5-1
abundance: -

CDR3aa: CASAPGGNQPQHF
j_gene: TRBJ1-5
v_gene: TRBV12-5
abundance: -

CDR3aa: CASSQFLPTGGSPGAFF
j_gene: TRBJ1-1
v_gene: TRBV3-1/TRBV3-2
abundance: -

CDR3aa: CASSLSRTASGANVLTF
j_gene: TRBJ2-6
v_gene: TRBV7-2
abundance: -

CDR3aa: CASSIGGLSSGANVLTF
j_gene: TRBJ2-6
v_gene: TRBV19
abundance: -

CDR3aa: CASSKSTGGKEPQHF
j_gene: TRBJ1-5
v_gene: TRBV18
abundance: once

CDR3aa: CASSQAELGNTIYF
j_gene: TRBJ1-3
v_gene: TRBV4-2
abundance: -

CDR3aa: CASSLDGTPLYGYTF
j_gene: TRBJ1-2
v_gene: TRBV3-1/TRBV3-2
abundance: -

CDR3aa: CSVKDSWNTEAFF
j_gene: TRBJ1-1
v_gene: TRBV29-1
abundance: -

CDR3aa: CASGPGDSNQPQHF
j_gene: TRBJ1-5
v_gene: TRBV5-1
abundance: -

CDR3aa: CASSLRSSGGSNEQFF
j_gene: TRBJ2-1
v_gene: TRBV7-7
abundance: -

CDR3aa: CASLEGGWGTYEQYF
j_gene: TRBJ2-7
v_gene: TRBV6-5
abundance: -

CDR3aa: CASNTAGAYNSPLHF
j_gene: TRBJ1-6
v_gene: TRBV5-4
abundance: -

CDR3aa: CASSLQQAEETQYF
j_gene: TRBJ2-5
v_gene: TRBV5-1
abundance: -

CDR3aa: CASSQDGDRGYEQYF
j_gene: TRBJ2-7
v_gene: TRBV14
abundance: -

CDR3aa: CASSLRLVFNEQFF
j_gene: TRBJ2-1
v_gene: TRBV11-2
abundance: once

CDR3aa: CASSPETPGGNYGYTF
j_gene: TRBJ1-2
v_gene: TRBV18
abundance: once

CDR3aa: CASSGSPGQGARTEAFF
j_gene: TRBJ1-1
v_gene: TRBV6-1
abundance: few

CDR3aa: CAIRQGRANEKLFF
j_gene: TRBJ1-4
v_gene: TRBV10-3
abundance: -

CDR3aa: CASSHILDRKVFF
j_gene: TRBJ1-1
v_gene: TRBV28
abundance: -

CDR3aa: CASSSTPGQHYNEQFF
j_gene: TRBJ2-1
v_gene: TRBV5-5
abundance: -

CDR3aa: CASSPMPDSYNSPLHF
j_gene: TRBJ1-6
v_gene: TRBV2
abundance: -

CDR3aa: CASSLTGGRTEAFF
j_gene: TRBJ1-1
v_gene: TRBV7-9
abundance: -

CDR3aa: CASSLEGQGSYEQYF
j_gene: TRBJ2-7
v_gene: TRBV5-1
abundance: -

CDR3aa: CASSLGTGTGNTIYF
j_gene: TRBJ1-3
v_gene: TRBV7-9
abundance: -

CDR3aa: CASSIGTSGANVLTF
j_gene: TRBJ2-6
v_gene: TRBV19
abundance: once

CDR3aa: CASSQGQGSSLEQYF
j_gene: TRBJ2-7
v_gene: TRBV4-2
abundance: -

CDR3aa: CASSLAGQSSTDTQYF
j_gene: TRBJ2-3
v_gene: TRBV5-1
abundance: few

CDR3aa: CASSIPGVTPQHF
j_gene: TRBJ1-5
v_gene: TRBV19
abundance: -

CDR3aa: CASSVASSGSSYNEQFF
j_gene: TRBJ2-1
v_gene: TRBV5-4
abundance: -

CDR3aa: CASSPLADETQYF
j_gene: TRBJ2-3
v_gene: TRBV18
abundance: -

CDR3aa: CASSDRGFGGYTF
j_gene: TRBJ1-2
v_gene: TRBV2
abundance: -

CDR3aa: CASSEYRNEQFF
j_gene: TRBJ2-1
v_gene: TRBV25-1
abundance: -

CDR3aa: CASNQGEGKNIQYF
j_gene: TRBJ2-4
v_gene: TRBV2
abundance: -

CDR3aa: CASSLASGYTEAFF
j_gene: TRBJ1-1
v_gene: TRBV5-1
abundance: few

CDR3aa: CASSLGTSGRGDTQYF
j_gene: TRBJ2-3
v_gene: TRBV11-2
abundance: -

CDR3aa: CASSFRDRGDTEAFF
j_gene: TRBJ1-1
v_gene: TRBV13
abundance: once

CDR3aa: CASTRLTSGSSEQYF
j_gene: TRBJ2-7
v_gene: TRBV11-2
abundance: -

CDR3aa: CASSSTGTGDGYTF
j_gene: TRBJ1-2
v_gene: TRBV5-1
abundance: many

CDR3aa: CASRPGQGKYTEAFF
j_gene: TRBJ1-1
v_gene: TRBV6-5
abundance: -

CDR3aa: CASSSPIVAEYNEQFF
j_gene: TRBJ2-1
v_gene: TRBV13
abundance: few

CDR3aa: CAISESQGGEAFF
j_gene: TRBJ1-1
v_gene: TRBV10-3
abundance: -

CDR3aa: CASSYLSAGANTEAFF
j_gene: TRBJ1-1
v_gene: TRBV6-5
abundance: -

CDR3aa: CAQGQYHSYEQYF
j_gene: TRBJ2-7
v_gene: TRBV5-1
abundance: -

CDR3aa: CASSPFGGKDTQYF
j_gene: TRBJ2-3
v_gene: TRBV18
abundance: -